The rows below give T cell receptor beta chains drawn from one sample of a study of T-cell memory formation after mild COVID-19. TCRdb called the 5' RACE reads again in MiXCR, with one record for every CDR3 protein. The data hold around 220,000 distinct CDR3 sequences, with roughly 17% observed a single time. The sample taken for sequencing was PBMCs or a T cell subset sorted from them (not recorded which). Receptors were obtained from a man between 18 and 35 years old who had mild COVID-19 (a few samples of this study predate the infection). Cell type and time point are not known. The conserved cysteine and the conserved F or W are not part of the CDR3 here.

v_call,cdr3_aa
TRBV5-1,ASATQVMETQY
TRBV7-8,ASSPSRLAGGGTQY
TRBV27,ASRSSPGRENTEAF
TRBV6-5,ASSYSRWSYNEQF
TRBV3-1,ASTLGTGTGRYLGT
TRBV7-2,ASSLMVVNQPQH
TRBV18,ASSSPTPTSGGPYEQY
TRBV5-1,ASSLEGGEYTEAF
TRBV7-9,ASSRQGSCR
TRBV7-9,ASSPRRGGDTQY
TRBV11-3,ASSLGQPGNTIY
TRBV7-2,ASSLAGTKDTQY
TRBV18,ASSPDLQSEQF
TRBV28,ASSSDLNLAF
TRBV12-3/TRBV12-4,ASSFQGSGANVLT
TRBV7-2,ASRPRQGANEQF